The following is a TCR beta chain sequence with its context. Its target is unknown. The CDR3 runs to 21 residues. Trimming at V came to 2 bases and at J to 0 bases, leaving 18 bases not matched to a gene. Looked up from germline, CDR1 is LGHDT and CDR2 is YNNKEL (reference sequence). Assay used: immunoSEQ multiplex PCR; TCRdb lists only in-frame clones, some missing. This sample has about 170,000 clones; more than 90% occur once, and the top ten carry 1.6%. The sample belongs to a study of T cell responses to AZD1222 COVID-19 vaccine. Study-wide results and limits: Only after the peak T cell response were repertoires sampled. The donor cohort was predominantly white British with a female majority, and clonal diversity may have been underestimated. Nearly half of spike-specific TCRs reportedly go after variant regions that carry no mutations.

V and J are TRBV3-1 (or the pseudogene TRBV3-2) and TRBJ2-7; 11 nucleotides align to TRBD2. The TCR originated in an adult in good health. Here the sequenced sample was peripheral blood, taken on day 0 of AZD1222 vaccination. Here the CDR3 reads CASSQRAFPASGGRLSYEQYF. CDR3 nucleotide sequence: TGTGCCAGCAGCCAAAGAGCCTTCCCGGCTAGCGGGGGGCGCCTCTCCTACGAGCAGTACTTC.